Listed below are T cell receptor beta chains from one sample, sequenced in a study of radiotherapy plus CTLA-4 blockade in lung cancer. Profiling relied on immunoSEQ multiplex PCR, and the TCRdb table lists in-frame clones only, not all of them. Among over 75,000 clones listed, about 80% were seen once. The sample consisted of peripheral blood, taken from a patient treated with radiotherapy plus ipilimumab. The origin of the receptors is a human donor with non-small cell lung cancer who had stable disease on radiotherapy plus ipilimumab. Both conserved end residues are part of each CDR3. The D gene is left open where the match is weak. For some rows the clone size is stated as once, few or many, or as a class when expanded; others skip it.

j_call: TRBJ1-1
v_call: TRBV18
d_call: TRBD1
clone_size: .
cdr3_aa: CASSQDRGRNTEAFF
cdr3_nt: TGTGCCAGCTCACAGGACAGGGGACGGAACACTGAAGCTTTCTTT

j_call: TRBJ1-2
v_call: TRBV6-1
d_call: TRBD1
clone_size: .
cdr3_aa: CASSEGTGISGYTF
cdr3_nt: TGTGCCAGCAGTGAAGGGACAGGGATCTCTGGCTACACCTTC

j_call: TRBJ2-7
v_call: TRBV6-5
d_call: .
clone_size: .
cdr3_aa: CASKFRFSSYEQYF
cdr3_nt: TGTGCCAGCAAATTCAGGTTCAGCTCCTACGAGCAGTACTTC

j_call: TRBJ2-5
v_call: TRBV5-6
d_call: .
clone_size: once
cdr3_aa: CASRPGTAQETQYF
cdr3_nt: TGTGCCAGCAGACCAGGGACTGCCCAAGAGACCCAGTACTTC

j_call: TRBJ1-5
v_call: TRBV11-2
d_call: TRBD1
clone_size: .
cdr3_aa: CASSQGAQGREPQHF
cdr3_nt: TGTGCCAGCAGCCAAGGGGCACAGGGGCGGGAGCCCCAGCATTTT

j_call: TRBJ1-2
v_call: TRBV28
d_call: .
clone_size: .
cdr3_aa: CASSLFGRTNYGYTF
cdr3_nt: TGTGCCAGCAGTTTATTTGGCAGGACCAACTATGGCTACACCTTC

j_call: TRBJ2-7
v_call: TRBV5-1
d_call: TRBD2
clone_size: .
cdr3_aa: CASSLNLAGGGTYEQYF
cdr3_nt: TGCGCCAGCAGCTTGAATCTAGCGGGAGGTGGTACCTACGAGCAGTACTTC

j_call: TRBJ2-7
v_call: TRBV6-1
d_call: .
clone_size: few
cdr3_aa: CASLWSSGAGEQYF
cdr3_nt: TGTGCCAGCCTTTGGAGTTCAGGGGCGGGCGAGCAGTACTTC

j_call: TRBJ2-7
v_call: TRBV5-1
d_call: .
clone_size: .
cdr3_aa: CASSLHREVKGEQYF
cdr3_nt: TGCGCCAGCAGCTTGCACAGGGAGGTTAAGGGCGAGCAGTACTTC

j_call: TRBJ2-2
v_call: TRBV6-5
d_call: TRBD2
clone_size: .
cdr3_aa: CASSWASGVNTGELFF
cdr3_nt: TGTGCCAGCAGTTGGGCTAGCGGGGTTAACACCGGGGAGCTGTTTTTT

j_call: TRBJ1-2
v_call: TRBV30
d_call: .
clone_size: .
cdr3_aa: CAWSREGGYTF
cdr3_nt: TGTGCCTGGAGTCGGGAGGGAGGCTACACCTTC

j_call: TRBJ2-3
v_call: TRBV16
d_call: .
clone_size: .
cdr3_aa: CASSQMADTQYF
cdr3_nt: TGTGCCAGCAGCCAAATGGCAGATACGCAGTATTTT

j_call: TRBJ2-1
v_call: TRBV28
d_call: .
clone_size: .
cdr3_aa: CASTSAGTQSSYNEQFF
cdr3_nt: TGTGCCAGCACCTCAGCCGGGACACAGAGCTCCTACAATGAGCAGTTCTTC

j_call: TRBJ2-4
v_call: TRBV28
d_call: .
clone_size: .
cdr3_aa: CASSTGLAKNIQYF
cdr3_nt: TGTGCCAGCAGTACCGGCTTGGCCAAAAACATTCAGTACTTC

j_call: TRBJ1-1
v_call: TRBV11-2
d_call: .
clone_size: .
cdr3_aa: CASSLDRSSQFRTEAFF
cdr3_nt: TGTGCCAGCAGCTTAGATCGGTCTTCGCAGTTCCGCACTGAAGCTTTCTTT

j_call: TRBJ2-1
v_call: TRBV2
d_call: TRBD2
clone_size: .
cdr3_aa: CASSGTSGTYNEQFF
cdr3_nt: TGTGCCAGCAGTGGGACTAGCGGGACGTACAATGAGCAGTTCTTC

j_call: TRBJ1-2
v_call: TRBV4-1
d_call: .
clone_size: .
cdr3_aa: CASSQGGGIGGYTF
cdr3_nt: TGCGCCAGCAGCCAAGGGGGGGGGATCGGTGGCTACACCTTC

j_call: TRBJ1-2
v_call: TRBV9
d_call: .
clone_size: .
cdr3_aa: CAIQRANYGYTF
cdr3_nt: TGTGCCATCCAACGGGCTAACTATGGCTACACCTTC

j_call: TRBJ1-2
v_call: TRBV5-1
d_call: TRBD1
clone_size: .
cdr3_aa: CASSLEASGGFYGYTF
cdr3_nt: TGCGCCAGCAGCTTGGAAGCGTCAGGGGGCTTTTATGGCTACACCTTC

j_call: TRBJ1-6
v_call: TRBV5-1
d_call: TRBD1
clone_size: .
cdr3_aa: CASNSGQGSSPLHF
cdr3_nt: TGCGCCAGCAACTCGGGACAGGGGAGTTCACCCCTCCACTTT

j_call: TRBJ2-2
v_call: TRBV4-1
d_call: TRBD2
clone_size: .
cdr3_aa: CASSQAGLARGELFF
cdr3_nt: TGCGCCAGCAGCCAAGCGGGACTAGCGAGGGGGGAGCTGTTTTTT

j_call: TRBJ2-3
v_call: TRBV6-5
d_call: TRBD2
clone_size: .
cdr3_aa: CASSYRSGGPDTQYF
cdr3_nt: TGTGCCAGCAGTTATAGGAGCGGGGGGCCGGATACGCAGTATTTT

j_call: TRBJ1-5
v_call: TRBV19
d_call: TRBD1
clone_size: .
cdr3_aa: CASSRDRGRQPQHF
cdr3_nt: TGTGCCAGTAGTAGGGACAGGGGGCGTCAGCCCCAGCATTTT

j_call: TRBJ1-6
v_call: TRBV28
d_call: .
clone_size: .
cdr3_aa: CASKGSMGNSPLHF
cdr3_nt: TGTGCCAGCAAAGGGAGTATGGGAAATTCACCCCTCCACTTT

j_call: TRBJ2-3
v_call: TRBV5-1
d_call: .
clone_size: .
cdr3_aa: CASSLGHTDTQYF
cdr3_nt: TGCGCCAGCAGCTTGGGGCACACAGATACGCAGTATTTT

j_call: TRBJ2-4
v_call: TRBV30
d_call: .
clone_size: .
cdr3_aa: CAWSPPGGGNIQYF
cdr3_nt: TGTGCCTGGAGTCCCCCAGGGGGGGGGAACATTCAGTACTTC

j_call: TRBJ1-2
v_call: TRBV7-2
d_call: .
clone_size: .
cdr3_aa: CASSLDLYGYTF
cdr3_nt: TGTGCCAGCAGCTTGGACCTCTATGGCTACACCTTC

j_call: TRBJ2-5
v_call: TRBV2
d_call: .
clone_size: .
cdr3_aa: CASSLKRGETQYF
cdr3_nt: TGTGCCAGCAGTCTAAAAAGGGGGGAGACCCAGTACTTC

j_call: TRBJ2-7
v_call: TRBV6-1
d_call: .
clone_size: .
cdr3_aa: CASSSRSEQYF
cdr3_nt: TGTGCCAGCAGTTCTCGCTCGGAGCAGTACTTC

j_call: TRBJ1-2
v_call: TRBV28
d_call: .
clone_size: .
cdr3_aa: CASSAGGAYGYTF
cdr3_nt: TGTGCCAGCAGCGCCGGGGGGGCCTATGGCTACACCTTC

j_call: TRBJ2-7
v_call: TRBV13
d_call: .
clone_size: .
cdr3_aa: CASSLVGDGAYEQYF
cdr3_nt: TGTGCCAGCAGCTTAGTAGGGGATGGGGCCTACGAGCAGTACTTC

j_call: TRBJ2-2
v_call: TRBV5-6
d_call: .
clone_size: once
cdr3_aa: CASSAASAANTGELFF
cdr3_nt: TGTGCCAGCAGCGCCGCTAGCGCCGCGAACACCGGGGAGCTGTTTTTT

j_call: TRBJ2-3
v_call: TRBV7-9
d_call: .
clone_size: .
cdr3_aa: CASSLLAGSDTQYF
cdr3_nt: TGTGCCAGCAGCTTGCTAGCTGGTTCAGATACGCAGTATTTT

j_call: TRBJ2-7
v_call: TRBV6-6
d_call: .
clone_size: .
cdr3_aa: CASSYSGGRAAQYF
cdr3_nt: TGTGCCAGCAGTTACTCGGGTGGCAGGGCTGCGCAGTACTTC

j_call: TRBJ2-7
v_call: TRBV28
d_call: .
clone_size: .
cdr3_aa: CASSLYGVEQYF
cdr3_nt: TGTGCCAGCAGTTTATACGGGGTGGAGCAGTACTTC

j_call: TRBJ2-3
v_call: TRBV7-2
d_call: TRBD2
clone_size: .
cdr3_aa: CASSLAHPTAGVFSTDTQYF
cdr3_nt: TGTGCCAGCAGCTTAGCCCATCCAACAGCGGGAGTCTTCTCCACAGATACGCAGTATTTT

j_call: TRBJ1-5
v_call: TRBV2
d_call: .
clone_size: .
cdr3_aa: CASSSQGLNQPQHF
cdr3_nt: TGTGCCAGCAGTTCACAGGGACTCAATCAGCCCCAGCATTTT

j_call: TRBJ2-1
v_call: TRBV28
d_call: TRBD2
clone_size: .
cdr3_aa: CASSPGLALNEQFF
cdr3_nt: TGTGCCAGCAGCCCAGGACTAGCCCTGAATGAGCAGTTCTTC

j_call: TRBJ2-1
v_call: TRBV6-4
d_call: .
clone_size: .
cdr3_aa: CASSEPPYNEQFF
cdr3_nt: TGTGCCAGCAGTGAGCCCCCTTACAATGAGCAGTTCTTC

j_call: TRBJ2-3
v_call: TRBV30
d_call: TRBD2
clone_size: .
cdr3_aa: CAWRNREGTQYF
cdr3_nt: TGTGCCTGGAGAAATAGGGAGGGTACGCAGTATTTT

j_call: TRBJ2-5
v_call: TRBV2
d_call: .
clone_size: once
cdr3_aa: CASSEAWAGMETQYF
cdr3_nt: TGTGCCAGCAGTGAAGCGTGGGCAGGGATGGAGACCCAGTACTTC

j_call: TRBJ2-7
v_call: TRBV29-1
d_call: .
clone_size: .
cdr3_aa: CSVEGPRGGEQYF
cdr3_nt: TGCAGCGTTGAAGGGCCCAGGGGAGGCGAGCAGTACTTC

j_call: TRBJ1-5
v_call: TRBV7-2
d_call: .
clone_size: few
cdr3_aa: CASSSQVYSNQPQHF
cdr3_nt: TGTGCCAGCAGCTCACAGGTTTATAGCAATCAGCCCCAGCATTTT